A selection of T cell receptor beta chains follows, all from one sample in a study of blood T cell repertoires in COVID-19. Assay used: immunoSEQ multiplex PCR; TCRdb lists only in-frame clones, some missing. The sample yields around 200,000 clones, 83% seen once. Sequencing used peripheral blood. Receptor source: a woman aged 35 to 49 with active or convalescent COVID-19. Both conserved end residues are part of each CDR3. The D gene is left open where the match is weak. Some rows have no size entry. The others give once, few or many, or a class for an expanded clone.

cdr3_length	v_call	j_call	d_call	clone_size	cdr3_aa	cdr3_nt
13	TRBV15	TRBJ1-2	TRBD1	NA	CATSRDKGAGILF	TGTGCCACCAGCAGAGATAAGGGGGCGGGAATCCTCTTC
15	TRBV11-2	TRBJ2-5	TRBD2	NA	CASSLERGGLETQYF	TGTGCCAGCAGCTTAGAGCGGGGGGGCCTAGAGACCCAGTACTTC
14	TRBV19	TRBJ1-2	TRBD1	NA	CASSLLAGGSGYTF	TGTGCCAGTAGTCTCCTGGCAGGGGGCAGTGGCTACACCTTC
13	TRBV9	TRBJ2-3	NA	NA	CASSVESGDTQYF	TGTGCCAGCAGCGTAGAGTCAGGAGATACGCAGTATTTT
14	TRBV14	TRBJ1-1	NA	NA	CASSQTNGGTEAFF	TGTGCCAGCAGCCAAACTAACGGGGGGACTGAAGCTTTCTTT
14	TRBV4-3	TRBJ2-7	NA	NA	CASSQERQGNEQYF	TGCGCCAGCAGCCAAGAGCGGCAGGGGAACGAGCAGTACTTC
15	TRBV5-1	TRBJ2-1	NA	NA	CASSLEQSSYNEQFF	TGCGCCAGCAGCTTGGAACAGAGCTCCTACAATGAGCAGTTCTTC
13	TRBV15	TRBJ2-7	NA	NA	CATSRVAANEQYF	TGTGCCACCAGCAGAGTAGCGGCTAACGAGCAGTACTTC
12	TRBV7-9	TRBJ1-1	NA	NA	CASSPNTEGAFF	TGTGCCAGCAGCCCGAACACGGAGGGAGCTTTCTTT
15	TRBV15	TRBJ2-7	TRBD2	NA	CATSTSGRLFYEQYF	TGTGCCACCAGCACGAGCGGGAGGCTTTTTTACGAGCAGTACTTC
15	TRBV3-1/TRBV3-2	TRBJ2-5	NA	NA	CASSQDGGLVETQYF	TGTGCCAGCAGCCAAGATGGAGGGCTGGTAGAGACCCAGTACTTC
14	TRBV21-1	TRBJ2-2	NA	NA	CASSKRREGGELFF	TGTGCCAGCAGCAAACGAAGGGAGGGCGGGGAGCTGTTTTTT
14	TRBV27	TRBJ1-5	TRBD1	few	CASRTGLPNQPQHF	TGTGCCAGCCGGACAGGGCTACCCAATCAGCCCCAGCATTTT
18	TRBV28	TRBJ2-5	NA	NA	CASSPLGGELQGQETQYF	TGTGCCAGCAGTCCTCTGGGGGGGGAACTACAGGGCCAAGAGACCCAGTACTTC
16	TRBV28	TRBJ2-1	TRBD2	NA	CASSGLAPSSYNEQFF	TGTGCCAGCAGTGGACTAGCCCCTAGCTCCTACAATGAGCAGTTCTTC
15	TRBV18	TRBJ2-7	TRBD2	NA	CASSLAGGRSYEQYF	TGTGCCAGCTCACTAGCGGGAGGTCGCTCCTACGAGCAGTACTTC
16	TRBV5-1	TRBJ2-6	NA	NA	CASSLAEGAGANVLTF	TGCGCCAGCAGCTTGGCCGAAGGGGCTGGGGCCAACGTCCTGACTTTC
19	TRBV28	TRBJ1-4	TRBD1	NA	CASSPRAYRGRSQEEKLFF	TGTGCCAGCAGTCCTAGGGCGTACAGGGGGCGGTCGCAGGAGGAAAAACTGTTTTTT
18	TRBV7-8	TRBJ2-7	TRBD2	NA	CASSLGPSGRISSYEQYF	TGTGCCAGCAGCTTAGGCCCTAGCGGGAGGATCAGCTCCTACGAGCAGTACTTC
12	TRBV10-3	TRBJ1-2	TRBD1	NA	CAISDGDSGYTF	TGTGCCATCAGTGACGGGGACAGCGGCTACACCTTC
15	TRBV7-3	TRBJ2-3	NA	once	CASSGGIGNTDTQYF	TGTGCCAGCAGCGGGGGGATCGGCAACACAGATACGCAGTATTTT
15	TRBV4-1	TRBJ1-2	TRBD1	NA	CASSQTQGARYGYTF	TGCGCCAGCAGCCAAACTCAGGGGGCGCGCTATGGCTACACCTTC
15	TRBV4-3	TRBJ2-2	TRBD1	NA	CASSFGTGATGELFF	TGCGCCAGCAGTTTCGGGACAGGGGCCACCGGGGAGCTGTTTTTT
15	TRBV19	TRBJ1-2	TRBD1	NA	CASSSGTGGASGYTF	TGTGCCAGTAGTTCCGGGACAGGGGGCGCGAGTGGCTACACCTTC
17	TRBV29-1	TRBJ2-2	TRBD1	NA	CSVEDRNGQGASGELFF	TGCAGCGTTGAAGACCGGAATGGACAGGGAGCGAGCGGGGAGCTGTTTTTT
18	TRBV21-1	TRBJ1-4	NA	NA	CATQEWGQPIVANEKLFF	TGTGCCACCCAAGAATGGGGACAGCCGATAGTAGCTAATGAAAAACTGTTTTTT
15	TRBV30	TRBJ1-4	TRBD1	NA	CAWSVETGANEKLFF	TGTGCCTGGAGTGTAGAGACAGGGGCTAATGAAAAACTGTTTTTT
15	TRBV7-3	TRBJ2-3	TRBD2	NA	CASSRTSDYTDTQYF	TGTGCCAGCAGTCGGACTAGCGACTACACAGATACGCAGTATTTT
16	TRBV5-1	TRBJ1-1	NA	NA	CASTSGSQDFNTEAFF	NA
16	TRBV11-2	TRBJ2-5	NA	NA	CASSLLGGILQETQYF	TGTGCCAGCAGCTTACTAGGGGGAATCCTACAAGAGACCCAGTACTTC
15	TRBV3-1/TRBV3-2	TRBJ2-5	NA	NA	CASSQGGGPFETQYF	TGTGCCAGCAGCCAAGGCGGCGGCCCTTTCGAGACCCAGTACTTC
18	TRBV23-1	TRBJ1-2	TRBD1	few	CASSQTGTGGKRSYGYTF	TGCGCCAGCAGTCAGACCGGGACAGGGGGCAAAAGGAGCTATGGCTACACCTTC
15	TRBV11-3	TRBJ2-5	TRBD2	once	CASSLALAGIETQYF	TGTGCCAGCAGCTTAGCTCTAGCGGGGATCGAGACCCAGTACTTC
11	TRBV11-3	TRBJ2-7	NA	once	CASSLDLEQYF	TGTGCCAGCAGCTTAGATCTCGAGCAGTACTTC
14	TRBV2	TRBJ2-7	TRBD1	NA	CASRWTGGSYEQYF	TGTGCCAGCAGATGGACAGGGGGCTCCTACGAGCAGTACTTC